This T cell receptor (beta chain) was identified during a study of T cell responses to AZD1222 COVID-19 vaccine. Study observations and caveats: Spike-specific TCR breadth rose after two AZD1222 doses, and depth rose as well. Close to half of spike-specific TCRs reportedly recognize unmutated variant regions. Sampled repertoires all dated from after the peak T cell response.

CDR1 MNHEY and CDR2 SVGAGI come from the germline V gene. The germline V and J ends were trimmed by 6 bases and 4 bases, with 13 bases remaining between them. The CDR3 covers 14 residues. Data came from immunoSEQ multiplex PCR; TCRdb stores just in-frame clones and leaves some out. Here the sample spans over 100,000 clones, approximately 93% being singletons. Regarding this clone: Its target is not known.

V and J are TRBV6-5 and TRBJ1-3; unclear D gene. This material consisted of peripheral blood, taken on day 0 of AZD1222 vaccination. This TCR was recovered from an adult in good health. This CDR3 is CASRPEGGGNTIYF. CDR3 DNA: TGTGCCAGCAGACCCGAGGGAGGCGGAAACACCATATATTTT.